Each of the 29 T cell receptor beta chains below was sequenced from the same sample in a study of cytomegalovirus exposure and HLA in healthy donors. PCR amplification relied on 60 Vbeta primers (plus 13 Jbeta primers). This table comes from immunoSEQ multiplex PCR, and its TCRdb copy is limited to in-frame clones, with some not included. The table lists roughly 160,000 clones, around 80% of them singletons, with about 2.9% in the top ten. Sequences were obtained from PBMCs. All receptors come from a woman aged 45 to 65 in good health and CMV-seropositive.

This clone was seen a handful of times. The genes are TRBV5-1 and TRBJ1-2; D remains unclear. Trimming cost V 8 bases and J 0 bases, with 14 bases left between them. The CDR3 length is 14 residues. The germline V gene encodes CDR1 SGHRS and CDR2 YFSETQ. The CDR3 DNA sequence: TGCGCCAGTGGGCTCGAGACCTCTAACTATGGCTACACCTTC. It encodes CASGLETSNYGYTF. Full variable domain (missing parts from reference TRBV5-1 and TRBJ1-2): KAGVTQTPRYLIKTRGQQVTLSCSPISGHRSVSWYQQTPGQGLQFLFEYFSETQRNKGNFPGRFSGRQFSNSRSEMNVSTLELGDSALYLCASGLETSNYGYTFGSGTRLTVV.

The chain combines TRBV9 with TRBJ2-1; 8 positions agree with TRBD2. The CDR3 sequence is 16 residues long. CDR1 and CDR2 (germline): SGDLS, YYNGEE. V lost 4 bases and J lost 9; bases outside the gene matches: 15. CDR3 in amino acids: CASSPRTGTSWGEQFF. The CDR3 nucleotides are TGTGCCAGCAGCCCCCGGACCGGGACTAGTTGGGGTGAGCAGTTCTTC.

Remarks on this clone: The sample holds other DNA sequences that translate to the same CDR3. The V and J genes are TRBV27 and TRBJ2-1, with D possibly TRBD2 on 5 matching bases. This CDR3 is 14 amino acids long. Germline CDR1 reads MNHEY; CDR2 reads SMNVEV (reference sequence). V lost 3 bases, J lost 1 base, and 7 bases lay in between. CDR3 coding DNA: TGTGCCAGCAGTTTGTCGGGATCCTACAATGAGCAGTTCTTC. Its translation: CASSLSGSYNEQFF.

The chain's CDR3 is CASSPGQSGYTF. For the CDR3, the DNA is TGTGCCAGCTCACCCGGACAGTCTGGCTACACCTTC. V usage is TRBV18 and J usage is TRBJ1-2; the D gene is possibly TRBD1 (6 bases). Per germline, CDR1 KGHSH and CDR2 LQKENI. V was cut by 3 bases and J by 7 bases, with 9 bases left in between. This CDR3 is built from 12 residues.

This chain links TRBV6-4 with TRBJ1-5; TRBD1 might be the D (5 bases). This CDR3 has 13 amino acids. Per germline, CDR1 MRHNA and CDR2 SNTAGT. With 3 bases removed from V and 7 bases from J, the gap between germline ends came to 10 bases. This CDR3 reads CASSEAQGQPQHF. DNA for the CDR3: TGTGCCAGCAGTGAAGCTCAGGGCCAGCCCCAGCATTTT.

This clone was observed once. This chain joins TRBV6-1 and TRBJ1-1; the D gene is possibly TRBD1 (5 bases). This CDR3 spans 15 amino acids. V lost 3 bases and J lost 6, with 17 bases in between. CDR1 and CDR2 from the germline V gene are MNHNS and SASEGT. The CDR3 DNA sequence: TGTGCCAGCAGTGATCGCGAAGGAGGGGTCTCTGAAGCTTTCTTT. Its translation: CASSDREGGVSEAFF.

V and J are TRBV2 and TRBJ1-1; a weak D match, TRBD1 (6 bases). Germline lookup yields CDR1 SNHLY and CDR2 FYNNEI. V lost 6 bases, J lost 5 bases, and 13 bases lay in between. This CDR3 spans 13 amino acids. DNA for the CDR3: TGTGCCAGCAGCGGGGGGCGGGAAACTGAAGCTTTCTTT. It translates to CASSGGRETEAFF.

The V call is TRBV4-2, the J call TRBJ2-5; 9 positions agree with TRBD2. Germline CDR1 LGHNA, CDR2 YNFKEQ. Trimming removed 0 bases from V and 1 base from J; junction bases left unmatched: 3. This CDR3 comprises 16 residues. The CDR3 DNA reads as TGTGCCAGCAGCCAAGAGGGGACTAGCCTCCAAGAGACCCAGTACTTC. Translating gives CASSQEGTSLQETQYF.

The chain recombines TRBV9 with TRBJ2-7, with 8 bases fitting TRBD1. After removal of 1 base from V and 5 bases from J, the junction contained 8 bases not matched to a gene. The CDR3 spans 15 residues. The germline V gene has CDR1 SGDLS and CDR2 YYNGEE. For the CDR3, the DNA is TGTGCCAGCAGCGTAAGTGGACAGGGTATCCACGAGCAGTACTTC. This gives the protein CASSVSGQGIHEQYF.

The chain recombines TRBV6-4 with TRBJ1-2; 7 nucleotides match TRBD1. The V gene end was trimmed by 2 bases and the J gene end by 9 bases; junction bases not matched to a gene: 9. The CDR3 has 14 amino acids. CDR1 and CDR2 from the germline V gene are MRHNA and SNTAGT. CDR3 protein: CASSDTGTDHSYTF. Written as DNA, the CDR3 is TGTGCCAGCAGTGACACCGGGACAGATCATAGCTACACCTTC.

J is TRBJ1-2 and V is TRBV9, with D perhaps TRBD1 (6 bases). The V end was cut by 0 bases, the J end by 11 bases, with 11 bases between. Per germline, CDR1 SGDLS and CDR2 YYNGEE. This CDR3 is 12 amino acids long. CDR3 in amino acids: CASSVAQGRYTF. The DNA of the CDR3 is TGTGCCAGCAGCGTAGCACAGGGAAGGTACACCTTC.

This chain connects TRBV2 to TRBJ2-7; 8 positions agree with TRBD2. Trimming took 0 bases from V and 5 from J; bases not matched to a gene: 3. The CDR3 length is 14 residues. Germline lookup yields CDR1 SNHLY and CDR2 FYNNEI. CDR3 sequence (DNA): TGTGCCAGCAGTGAAGCCGGGACTAGAGACGAGCAGTACTTC. This encodes CASSEAGTRDEQYF.

The chain has TRBV19 and TRBJ2-7, with a weak D call TRBD1 (6 bases). The CDR3 is 13 amino acids. The V end lost 5 bases, the J end lost 4 bases, and 12 bases lay between the germline ends. From germline, CDR1 is LNHDA and CDR2 SQIVND (reference sequence). DNA for the CDR3: TGTGCCAGTAGTTCAGGACAGTCATACGAGCAGTACTTC. This encodes CASSSGQSYEQYF.

The chain uses TRBV2 and TRBJ2-1, with 9 bases identical to TRBD2. The CDR3 is 19 amino acids. V lost 0 bases, J lost 3 bases, and 12 bases stayed unmatched. Per the germline V gene, CDR1 is SNHLY and CDR2 is FYNNEI. The CDR3 reads CASSEALGAGGDLYNEQFF. CDR3 DNA sequence: TGTGCCAGCAGTGAAGCGCTTGGAGCGGGGGGCGATCTCTACAATGAGCAGTTCTTC. The variable domain in full, completed from reference TRBV2 and TRBJ2-1, reads EPEVTQTPSHQVTQMGQEVILRCVPISNHLYFYWYRQILGQKVEFLVSFYNNEISEKSEIFDDQFSVERPDGSNFTLKIRSTKLEDSAMYFCASSEALGAGGDLYNEQFFGPGTRLTVL.

This chain connects TRBV6-4 to TRBJ2-1; possible D gene TRBD1, 5 bases. Germline assignment: CDR1 MRHNA and CDR2 SNTAGT. CDR3 length equals 18 residues. Trimming took off 2 bases at V and 7 bases at J, with 24 bases between the two ends. This CDR3 reads CASSDRAEDISYGNEQFF. The CDR3, as DNA: TGTGCCAGCAGTGACAGGGCAGAGGACATCTCCTACGGTAATGAGCAGTTCTTC.

The chain has TRBV6-5 and TRBJ1-6; 9 positions agree with TRBD1. After removal of 6 bases from V and 7 bases from J, the junction contained 4 bases not matched to a gene. From germline, CDR1 is MNHEY and CDR2 SVGAGI. CDR3 length: 14 residues. CDR3 loop: CASRKQGANSPLHF. CDR3 bases: TGTGCCAGCAGGAAACAGGGGGCGAATTCACCCCTCCACTTT.

In regard to this clone: One end of the junction varies from germline; a read error may be responsible. This chain joins TRBV27 and TRBJ1-2; D uncertain. The CDR3 consists of 13 residues. CDR1 MNHEY and CDR2 SMNVEV come from the germline V gene (reference sequence). CDR3 nucleotide sequence: TGTGCCAGCAGTTTACAGGCTAATTATGGCTACACCTTC. This codes for CASSLQANYGYTF.

The chain joins TRBV6-5 to TRBJ2-3; 11 nucleotides line up with TRBD1. Germline V gives CDR1 MNHEY, CDR2 SVGAGI. V dropped 7 bases and J dropped 2; count of bases not matched to a gene: 5. The CDR3 totals 15 residues. The CDR3 nucleotides are TGTGCCAGCACCGCGGACAGGGGGCTCACAGATACGCAGTATTTT. This encodes CASTADRGLTDTQYF.

This clone was detected only a few times. This chain connects TRBV6-6 to TRBJ2-7; TRBD1 aligns across 8 bases. Unmatched junction bases numbered 6, after V lost 9 bases and J lost 2 bases. The CDR3 is 13 residues long. Germline CDR1 and CDR2: MNHNY and SVGAGI (reference sequence). The CDR3 sequence is CARGQGSPYEQYF. DNA of the CDR3: TGTGCCAGAGGACAGGGCTCCCCCTACGAGCAGTACTTC.

This sequence joins TRBV10-2 and TRBJ1-1; tentatively, D is TRBD1 (5 bases). Trimming cost V 7 bases and J 8 bases, with 11 bases left between them. This CDR3 is built from 11 residues. Germline CDR1 reads WSHSY; CDR2 reads SAAADI. The CDR3 coding sequence is TGCGCCAGCACCAGACAGTCCGAAGCTTTCTTT. It specifies CASTRQSEAFF.

The chain carries TRBV19 and TRBJ2-3; the match to TRBD1 covers 7 bases. The germline CDR1 and CDR2 sequences are LNHDA and SQIVND (reference sequence). The CDR3 is made up of 14 amino acids. J gave up 3 bases and V 7 bases, and 7 bases lay outside the gene matches. In nucleotides, the CDR3 is TGTGCCAGTAACGACAGGGCTAGGACAGATACGCAGTATTTT. Residues: CASNDRARTDTQYF.

The rearrangement links TRBV5-4 to TRBJ2-5; 10 nucleotides agree with TRBD2. The DNA end lines up better with TRBJ2-7; the J call may be wrong. The germline V gene has CDR1 SGHNT and CDR2 YYREEE (reference sequence). The CDR3 has 16 residues. In DNA, the CDR3 is TGTGCCAGCAGCCAAGAATTCCTAGCGGGAGCCTACGAGCAGTACTTC. This codes for CASSQEFLAGAYEQYF.

The chain employs TRBV7-2 and TRBJ1-2; tentative D call: TRBD1 (6 bases). CDR3 length: 14 residues. Trimming stripped 5 bases from V and 0 bases from J, with 10 bases between. CDR1 is SGHTA and CDR2 is FQGNSA in the germline V gene. CDR3 sequence: CASSQGGANYGYTF. The CDR3 nucleotides read TGTGCCAGCAGCCAAGGGGGAGCTAACTATGGCTACACCTTC. Based on the CDR3 plus reference TRBV7-2 and TRBJ1-2, the full variable domain is GAGVSQSPSNKVTEKGKDVELRCDPISGHTALYWYRQSLGQGLEFLIYFQGNSAPDKSGLPSDRFSAERTGGSVSTLTIQRTQQEDSAVYLCASSQGGANYGYTFGSGTRLTVV.

CDR3 DNA: TGTGCCAGCAGTTCGCAACAGGGGGCCAATCCTGAGCCCCAGCATTTT. The encoded protein is CASSSQQGANPEPQHF. The V gene is TRBV6-5, the J gene TRBJ1-5; 9 bases map to TRBD1. The V segment lost 4 bases and the J segment 8 bases; nucleotides outside the gene matches: 12. This CDR3 is 16 amino acids long. CDR1 and CDR2 (germline): MNHEY, SVGAGI.

This chain joins TRBV5-8 and TRBJ2-2; 7 bases line up with TRBD1. From germline, CDR1 is SGHTS and CDR2 YDEGEE. V gave up 2 bases and J gave up 2 bases; unmatched junction bases: 9. The CDR3 totals 17 residues. CDR3 amino acids: CASSFPLEGANTGELFF. DNA for the CDR3: TGTGCCAGCAGCTTCCCCCTTGAGGGGGCAAACACCGGGGAGCTGTTTTTT.

The rearrangement joins TRBV19 to TRBJ2-7, with a weak D call TRBD2 (5 bases). V was shortened by 1 base and J by 4 bases, with 11 bases between the two germline ends. The germline gives CDR1 LNHDA, CDR2 SQIVND (reference sequence). This CDR3 comprises 14 residues. The CDR3 nucleotides are TGTGCCAGTAGTATAGTTGACGGGAATTACGAGCAGTACTTC. Translating it yields CASSIVDGNYEQYF.

About this clone: Other DNA sequences in this specimen translate into the identical CDR3. The chain joins TRBV18 to TRBJ2-7, with 9 bases that match TRBD1. V lost 3 bases to trimming and J lost 1 base; unmatched junction nucleotides: 4. The CDR3 totals 15 residues. CDR1 is KGHSH and CDR2 is LQKENI in the germline V gene. CDR3 sequence reads: CASSPTGTGSYEQYF. The CDR3 DNA sequence: TGTGCCAGCTCACCTACCGGGACAGGGTCCTACGAGCAGTACTTC. The full variable domain, rest sourced from reference TRBV18 and TRBJ2-7, is NAGVMQNPRHLVRRRGQEARLRCSPMKGHSHVYWYRQLPEEGLKFMVYLQKENIIDESGMPKERFSAEFPKEGPSILRIQQVVRGDSAAYFCASSPTGTGSYEQYFGPGTRLTVT.

The chain employs TRBV28 and TRBJ2-7, with a possible D match to TRBD2 (5 bases). The CDR3 covers 16 residues. Between the trimmed V and J ends, which lost 7 bases and 0 bases, there was a span of 19 bases. Germline CDR1 and CDR2: MDHEN and SYDVKM. For the CDR3, the DNA is TGTGCCAGCACGGGGATAGTCTTGAGTGGCTCCTACGAGCAGTACTTC. This translates into CASTGIVLSGSYEQYF.

The chain combines TRBV27 with TRBJ2-7; 8 bases line up with TRBD1. V lost 7 bases and J lost 4; bases outside the gene matches: 9. The CDR3 contains 14 residues. Germline lookup yields CDR1 MNHEY and CDR2 SMNVEV (reference sequence). The CDR3 nucleotides read TGTGCCAGCAACGCAGGGGGCGTATCATACGAGCAGTACTTC. Its protein product is CASNAGGVSYEQYF.